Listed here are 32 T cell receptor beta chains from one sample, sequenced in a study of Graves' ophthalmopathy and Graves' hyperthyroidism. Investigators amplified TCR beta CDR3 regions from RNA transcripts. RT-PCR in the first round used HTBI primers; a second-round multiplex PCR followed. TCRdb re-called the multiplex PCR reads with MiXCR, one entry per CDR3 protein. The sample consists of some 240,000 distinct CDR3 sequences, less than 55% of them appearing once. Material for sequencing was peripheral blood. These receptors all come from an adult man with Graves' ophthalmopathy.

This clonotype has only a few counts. CDR3 residues: CSARTGGSEKLFF. In DNA, the CDR3 is TGCAGTGCCCGGACAGGGGGCAGTGAAAAACTGTTTTTT. This chain connects TRBV20-1 to TRBJ1-4, with TRBD1 matching over 11 bases. From germline, CDR1 is DFQATT and CDR2 SNEGSKA (reference sequence). This CDR3 is 13 amino acids long. V gave up 6 bases and J gave up 7 bases; unmatched junction bases: 4.

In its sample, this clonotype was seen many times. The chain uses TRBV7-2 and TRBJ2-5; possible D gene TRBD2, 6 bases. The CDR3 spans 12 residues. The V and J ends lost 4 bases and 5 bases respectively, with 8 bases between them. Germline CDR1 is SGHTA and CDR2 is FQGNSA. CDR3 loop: CASSSRGETQYF. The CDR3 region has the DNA TGTGCCAGCAGCTCCCGGGGGGAGACCCAGTACTTC.

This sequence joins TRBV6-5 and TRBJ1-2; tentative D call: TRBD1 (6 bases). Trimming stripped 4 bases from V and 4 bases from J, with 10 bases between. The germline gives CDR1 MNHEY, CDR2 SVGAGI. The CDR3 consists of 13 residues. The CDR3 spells CASSSGAFYGYTF. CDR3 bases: TGTGCCAGCAGTTCGGGGGCCTTCTATGGCTACACCTTC.

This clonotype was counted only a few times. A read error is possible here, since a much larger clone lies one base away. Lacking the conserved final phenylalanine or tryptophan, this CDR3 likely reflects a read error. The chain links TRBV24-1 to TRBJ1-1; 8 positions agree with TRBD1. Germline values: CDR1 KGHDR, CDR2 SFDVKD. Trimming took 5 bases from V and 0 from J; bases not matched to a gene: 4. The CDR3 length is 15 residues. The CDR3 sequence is CATSASGGLNTEAFL. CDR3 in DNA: TGTGCCACCAGTGCCTCAGGGGGCCTGAACACTGAAGCTTTCCTT.

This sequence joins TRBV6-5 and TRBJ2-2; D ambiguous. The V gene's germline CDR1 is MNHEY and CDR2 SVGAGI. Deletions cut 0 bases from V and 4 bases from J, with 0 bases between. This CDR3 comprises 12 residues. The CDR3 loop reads CASSYSTGELFF. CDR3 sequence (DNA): TGTGCCAGCAGTTACTCCACCGGGGAGCTGTTTTTT.

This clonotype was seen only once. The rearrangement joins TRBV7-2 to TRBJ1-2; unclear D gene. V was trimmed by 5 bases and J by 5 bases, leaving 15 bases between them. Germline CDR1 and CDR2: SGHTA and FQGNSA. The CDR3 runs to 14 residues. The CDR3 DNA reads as TGTGCCAGCAGCATACGGACCGCGGAGTATGGCTACACCTTC. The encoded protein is CASSIRTAEYGYTF.

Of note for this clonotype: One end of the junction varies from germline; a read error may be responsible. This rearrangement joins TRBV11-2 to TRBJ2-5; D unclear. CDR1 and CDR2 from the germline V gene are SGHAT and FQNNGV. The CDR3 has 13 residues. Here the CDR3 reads CAGSLMYQETQYF. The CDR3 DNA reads TGTGCCGGCAGCTTAATGTACCAAGAGACCCAGTACTTC.

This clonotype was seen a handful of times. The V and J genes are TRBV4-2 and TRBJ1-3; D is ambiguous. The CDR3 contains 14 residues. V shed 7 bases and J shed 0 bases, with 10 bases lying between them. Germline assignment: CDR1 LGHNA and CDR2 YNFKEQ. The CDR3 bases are TGTGCCAGCACCACGCAGATCTCTGGAAACACCATATATTTT. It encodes CASTTQISGNTIYF.

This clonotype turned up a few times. The CDR3 DNA reads as TGTGCCAGCAGTTTCAGACCCGAAGGATACGAGCAGTACTTC. Translated, it gives CASSFRPEGYEQYF. The chain has TRBV12-3 or TRBV12-4 and TRBJ2-7; no reliable D call. The CDR3 consists of 14 residues. Trimming took 3 bases from V and 4 from J, leaving 13 bases between them.

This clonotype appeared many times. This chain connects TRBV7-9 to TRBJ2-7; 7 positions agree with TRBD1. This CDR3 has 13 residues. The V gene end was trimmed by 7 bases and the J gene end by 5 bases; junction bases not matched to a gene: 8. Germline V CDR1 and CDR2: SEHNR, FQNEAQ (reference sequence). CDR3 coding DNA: TGTGCCAGCACCCGACAGGGTGTGGACGAGCAGTACTTC. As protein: CASTRQGVDEQYF.

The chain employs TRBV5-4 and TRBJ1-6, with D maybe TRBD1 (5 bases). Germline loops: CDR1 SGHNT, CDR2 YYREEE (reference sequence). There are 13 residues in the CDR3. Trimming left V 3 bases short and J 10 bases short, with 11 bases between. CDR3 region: CASSSREFSPLHF. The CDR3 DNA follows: TGTGCCAGCAGCTCCAGGGAATTCTCACCCCTCCACTTT.

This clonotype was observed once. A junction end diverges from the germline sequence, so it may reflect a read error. The CDR3 region is CASSSGSLGGEQYF. Written as DNA, the CDR3 is TGTGCTAGCAGCTCGGGATCCCTCGGGGGCGAGCAGTACTTC. The chain employs TRBV7-9 and TRBJ2-7; D may be TRBD2 (6 bases). Germline CDR1 SEHNR, CDR2 FQNEAQ (reference sequence). The CDR3 extends over 14 amino acids.

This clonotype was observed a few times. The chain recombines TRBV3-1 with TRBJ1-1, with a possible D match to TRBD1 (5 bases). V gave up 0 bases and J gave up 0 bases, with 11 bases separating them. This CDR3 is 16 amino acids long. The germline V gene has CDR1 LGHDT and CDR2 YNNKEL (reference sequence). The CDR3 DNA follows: TGTGCCAGCAGCCAAGAACAGGTTGTTGTGAACACTGAAGCTTTCTTT. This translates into CASSQEQVVVNTEAFF. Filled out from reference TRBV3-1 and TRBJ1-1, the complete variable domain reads DTAVSQTPKYLVTQMGNDKSIKCEQNLGHDTMYWYKQDSKKFLKIMFSYNNKELIINETVPNRFSPKSPDKAHLNLHINSLELGDSAVYFCASSQEQVVVNTEAFFGQGTRLTVV.

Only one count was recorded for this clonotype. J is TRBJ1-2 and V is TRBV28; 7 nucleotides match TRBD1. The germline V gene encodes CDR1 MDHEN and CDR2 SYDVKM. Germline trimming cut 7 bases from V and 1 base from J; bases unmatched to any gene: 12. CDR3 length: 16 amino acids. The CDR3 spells CASTQGGTPNNYGYTF. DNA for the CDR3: TGTGCCAGCACCCAGGGGGGGACCCCTAATAACTATGGCTACACCTTC.

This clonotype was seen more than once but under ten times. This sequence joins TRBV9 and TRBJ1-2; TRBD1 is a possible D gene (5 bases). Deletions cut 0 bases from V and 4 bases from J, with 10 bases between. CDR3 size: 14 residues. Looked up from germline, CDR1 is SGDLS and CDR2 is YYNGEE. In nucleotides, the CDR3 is TGTGCCAGCAGCGTAGAGGCAGGGACCTATGGCTACACCTTC. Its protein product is CASSVEAGTYGYTF.

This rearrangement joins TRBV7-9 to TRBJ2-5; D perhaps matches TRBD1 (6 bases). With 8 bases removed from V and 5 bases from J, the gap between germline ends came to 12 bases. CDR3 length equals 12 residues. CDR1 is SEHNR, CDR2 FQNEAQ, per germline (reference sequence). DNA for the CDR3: TGTGCCAGCGTCCCAGGGGTGGAGACCCAGTACTTC. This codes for CASVPGVETQYF.

CDR3 in DNA: TGTGCCAGCAGACCCGGGACAGGACAAAATGAAGCTTTCTTT. It specifies CASRPGTGQNEAFF. The chain recombines TRBV7-9 with TRBJ1-1, with TRBD1 identical over 8 bases. V lost 6 bases to trimming and J lost 7 bases; unmatched junction nucleotides: 10. The CDR3 extends over 14 amino acids. Germline CDR1 reads SEHNR; CDR2 reads FQNEAQ (reference sequence). The whole variable domain, remainder taken from reference TRBV7-9 and TRBJ1-1, is DTGVSQNPRHKITKRGQNVTFRCDPISEHNRLYWYRQTLGQGPEFLTYFQNEAQLEKSRLLSDRFSAERPKGSFSTLEIQRTEQGDSAMYLCASRPGTGQNEAFFGQGTRLTVV.

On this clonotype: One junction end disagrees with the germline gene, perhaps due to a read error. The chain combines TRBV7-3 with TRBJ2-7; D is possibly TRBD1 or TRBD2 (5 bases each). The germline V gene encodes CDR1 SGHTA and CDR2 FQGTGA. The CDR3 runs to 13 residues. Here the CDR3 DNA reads TGCGCCAGCAGCCAGCCGGGGCTCGGGGAGCAGTACTTC. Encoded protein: CASSQPGLGEQYF.

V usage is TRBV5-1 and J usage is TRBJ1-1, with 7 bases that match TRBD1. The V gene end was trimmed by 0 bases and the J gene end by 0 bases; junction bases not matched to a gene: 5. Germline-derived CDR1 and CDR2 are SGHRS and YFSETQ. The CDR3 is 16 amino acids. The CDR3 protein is CASSLGAGGMNTEAFF. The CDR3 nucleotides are TGCGCCAGCAGCTTGGGCGCAGGGGGAATGAACACTGAAGCTTTCTTT.

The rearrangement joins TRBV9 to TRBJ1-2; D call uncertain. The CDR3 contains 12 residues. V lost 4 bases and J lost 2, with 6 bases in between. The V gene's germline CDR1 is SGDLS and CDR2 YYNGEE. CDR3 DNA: TGTGCCAGCAGCTCGACAAACTATGGCTACACCTTC. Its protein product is CASSSTNYGYTF.

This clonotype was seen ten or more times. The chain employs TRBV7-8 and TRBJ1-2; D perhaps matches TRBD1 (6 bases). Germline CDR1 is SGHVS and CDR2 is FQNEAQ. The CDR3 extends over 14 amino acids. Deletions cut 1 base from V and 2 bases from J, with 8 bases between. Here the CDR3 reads CASSLGGTNYGYTF. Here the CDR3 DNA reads TGTGCCAGCAGCTTAGGGGGGACAAACTATGGCTACACCTTC.

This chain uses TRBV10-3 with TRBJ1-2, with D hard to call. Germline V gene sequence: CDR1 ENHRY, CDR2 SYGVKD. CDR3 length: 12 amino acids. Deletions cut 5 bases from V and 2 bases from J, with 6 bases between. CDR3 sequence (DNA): TGTGCCATCAGTCTGGGGAACTATGGCTACACCTTC. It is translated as CAISLGNYGYTF.

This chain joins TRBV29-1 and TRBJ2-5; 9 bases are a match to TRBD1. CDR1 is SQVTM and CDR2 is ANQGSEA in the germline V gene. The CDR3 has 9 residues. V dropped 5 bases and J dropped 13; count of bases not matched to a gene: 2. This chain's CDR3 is CSVTGGVYF. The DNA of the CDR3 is TGCAGCGTTACAGGGGGCGTGTACTTC.

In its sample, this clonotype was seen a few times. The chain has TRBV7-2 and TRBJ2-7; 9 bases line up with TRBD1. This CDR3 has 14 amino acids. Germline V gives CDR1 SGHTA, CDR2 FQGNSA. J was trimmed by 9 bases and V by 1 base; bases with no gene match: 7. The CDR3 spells CASSLDRGLRGQYF. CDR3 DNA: TGTGCCAGCAGCTTAGACAGGGGGCTCCGTGGGCAGTACTTC. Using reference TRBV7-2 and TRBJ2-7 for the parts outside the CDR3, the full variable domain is GAGVSQSPSNKVTEKGKDVELRCDPISGHTALYWYRQSLGQGLEFLIYFQGNSAPDKSGLPSDRFSAERTGGSVSTLTIQRTQQEDSAVYLCASSLDRGLRGQYFGPGTRLTVT.

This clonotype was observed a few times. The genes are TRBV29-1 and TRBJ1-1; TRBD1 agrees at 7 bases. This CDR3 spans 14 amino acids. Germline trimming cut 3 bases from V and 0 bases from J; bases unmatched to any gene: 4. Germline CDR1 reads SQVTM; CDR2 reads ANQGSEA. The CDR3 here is CSVDRQGLNTEAFF. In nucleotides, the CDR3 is TGCAGCGTTGACCGACAGGGATTGAACACTGAAGCTTTCTTT.

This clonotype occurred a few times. As DNA, the CDR3 is TGTGCCAGCACTTCGCGACAGGGTGCCGGGGAGCTGTTTTTT. As protein: CASTSRQGAGELFF. V is TRBV2 and J is TRBJ2-2, with TRBD1 matching 7 bases. V shed 7 bases and J 6 bases; nucleotides not matched to a gene: 8. The CDR3 covers 14 residues. The germline V gene encodes CDR1 SNHLY and CDR2 FYNNEI.

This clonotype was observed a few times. CDR3 sequence (DNA): TGCAGCGTATCGGGACAGGCGAACACTGAAGCTTTCTTT. Its protein product is CSVSGQANTEAFF. The chain uses TRBV29-1 and TRBJ1-1; 8 nucleotides align to TRBD1. The CDR3 has 13 residues. With 6 bases clipped from V and 1 base from J, the junction kept 4 bases outside the gene matches. Germline loops: CDR1 SQVTM, CDR2 ANQGSEA. The full variable domain, completed using reference TRBV29-1 and TRBJ1-1, is SAVISQKPSRDICQRGTSLTIQCQVDSQVTMMFWYRQQPGQSLTLIATANQGSEATYESGFVIDKFPISRPNLTFSTLTVSNMSPEDSSIYLCSVSGQANTEAFFGQGTRLTVV.

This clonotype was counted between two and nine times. This CDR3 reads CASNRGSYEQYF. The DNA for the CDR3 is TGTGCCAGCAATCGCGGGAGTTACGAGCAGTACTTC. This chain joins TRBV2 and TRBJ2-7; the match to TRBD2 covers 7 bases. Germline CDR1 SNHLY, CDR2 FYNNEI. The V segment lost 7 bases and the J segment 4 bases; nucleotides outside the gene matches: 4. This CDR3 comprises 12 residues.

In DNA form, the CDR3 reads TGTGCCAGCAGCTTCGCGTTAGCGCCTTCCTACGAGCAGTACTTC. It encodes CASSFALAPSYEQYF. This sequence joins TRBV5-6 and TRBJ2-7; D is perhaps TRBD2 (5 bases). Looked up from germline, CDR1 is SGHDT and CDR2 is YYEEEE. V was trimmed by 2 bases and J by 1 base, leaving 13 bases between them. The CDR3 totals 15 residues.

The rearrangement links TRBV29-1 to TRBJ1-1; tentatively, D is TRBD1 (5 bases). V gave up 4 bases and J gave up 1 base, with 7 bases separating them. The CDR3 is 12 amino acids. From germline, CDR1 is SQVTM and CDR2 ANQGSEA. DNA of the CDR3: TGCAGCGTTGGAAGGGGGAACACTGAAGCTTTCTTT. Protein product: CSVGRGNTEAFF.

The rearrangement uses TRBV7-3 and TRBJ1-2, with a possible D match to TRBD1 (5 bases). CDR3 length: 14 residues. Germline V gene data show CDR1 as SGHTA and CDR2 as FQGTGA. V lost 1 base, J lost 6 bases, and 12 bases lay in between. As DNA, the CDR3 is TGTGCCAGCAGCTTAAGGGACCAAGCTGATGGCTACACCTTC. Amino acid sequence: CASSLRDQADGYTF.

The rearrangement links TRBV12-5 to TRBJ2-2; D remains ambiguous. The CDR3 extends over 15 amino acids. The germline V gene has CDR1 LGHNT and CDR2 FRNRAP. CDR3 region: CASSYPYSNTGELFF. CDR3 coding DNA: TGTGCCAGCAGTTACCCGTACTCGAACACCGGGGAGCTGTTTTTT.